A selection of T cell receptor beta chains follows, all from one sample in a study of response to subunit inactivated influenza vaccine. A single record per CDR3 protein comes from TCRdb applying MiXCR to the RT-PCR reads. The sample comprises 500,000 to 750,000 distinct CDR3 sequences, less than 15% of which are singletons, and 11% rests with the top ten. The sample here was PBMCs from blood, taken 11 to 12 days after vaccination. Receptor source: a man aged 45 to 65 who received an inactivated influenza vaccine. Each CDR3 is given without its conserved first and last residue. The order of the fields is V gene, CDR3 protein.

V: TRBV5-1; CDR3: ASSLTRNTEAF
V: TRBV20-1; CDR3: SARDRDRLRQY
V: TRBV12-3/TRBV12-4; CDR3: ASRPVSDRGELF
V: TRBV12-3/TRBV12-4; CDR3: ASSLQGFDTEAF
V: TRBV20-1; CDR3: SARDHRGNTEAF
V: TRBV20-1; CDR3: SASFLGSQY
V: TRBV15; CDR3: ATSNRQGPGPQH
V: TRBV18; CDR3: ASSGQGTYNEQF
V: TRBV12-3/TRBV12-4; CDR3: ASSFPSGGAGELF
V: TRBV20-1; CDR3: SASGPEAPNYGYT
V: TRBV7-9; CDR3: ASSSDRAGNSNQPQH
V: TRBV7-2; CDR3: AWAQGVNNEQF
V: TRBV15; CDR3: ATSRLRGPGEATQY
V: TRBV12-3/TRBV12-4; CDR3: ASRLRQDEKLF
V: TRBV5-5; CDR3: ASSTTRAEGTGELF
V: TRBV7-6; CDR3: ASSLGSSGRVYEQY
V: TRBV5-8; CDR3: ASSPGLAGLEQF
V: TRBV19; CDR3: ASSIVAGDNEQF
V: TRBV5-1; CDR3: ASSRNANTGELF
V: TRBV3-1; CDR3: ASSLQSAYGYT
V: TRBV6-2/TRBV6-3; CDR3: ASRRDTGVHEQY
V: TRBV25-1; CDR3: ASSGYQKAGEETQY
V: TRBV3-1; CDR3: ASSQATGRTEAF
V: TRBV4-3; CDR3: ASSQARDTSYGYT
V: TRBV5-1; CDR3: ASSLISGDIQY
V: TRBV3-1; CDR3: ASSQGPGQGSEAS
V: TRBV2; CDR3: ASSPLGLAGNEQF
V: TRBV7-2; CDR3: ASSPSGTPNTIY
V: TRBV6-5; CDR3: ASSGIYGYT
V: TRBV5-1; CDR3: ASRGTVRETQY
V: TRBV19; CDR3: ASSTGTGYPYEQY
V: TRBV6-5; CDR3: ASSYSSGGIPTDTQY
V: TRBV12-3/TRBV12-4; CDR3: ASSFGYEQY
V: TRBV9; CDR3: ASSVGPLTGSGELF
V: TRBV4-1; CDR3: ASSQVIAYGYT
V: TRBV7-9; CDR3: ASTGQAYEQY
V: TRBV10-3; CDR3: AISDSTGWEQY
V: TRBV6-5; CDR3: ASSLQAGQGYGYT
V: TRBV29-1; CDR3: SVEGIKREIQETQY
V: TRBV6-2/TRBV6-3; CDR3: ASSWVRGVADGYT
V: TRBV12-3/TRBV12-4; CDR3: ASGQSRDTQY
V: TRBV5-1; CDR3: ASKVTSSYEQY
V: TRBV7-2; CDR3: ASSRTGIQETQY
V: TRBV11-2; CDR3: ASSLAGGRGDTQY
V: TRBV6-2/TRBV6-3; CDR3: ASSFSFRELADYEQY
V: TRBV5-5; CDR3: ASSLDAGMVNSPLH
V: TRBV7-9; CDR3: ASSLAMAGAYNEQF